These 28 T cell receptor beta chains were sequenced from one sample in a study of vaccination and CD4 T cells after COVID-19. Treatment given: 10-day PBMC culture with coronavirus spike peptide pools or control peptides (ViraFEST assay). The Oncomine TCR Beta short-read assay sequenced DNA from cultured CD4+ T cells. TCRdb fed the PCR reads into MiXCR, producing one record per CDR3 protein. The sample shows 12,000 or so distinct CDR3 sequences, 60% to 80% of them seen only once. Antigen specificity for these receptors is unknown. Sequencing was carried out using CD4+ T cells from blood, cultured in vitro. These receptors were obtained from a human donor who had recovered from COVID-19.

CDR3 nucleotides: TGCAGTGCCCAGGAGGGAGCTAACTATGGCTACACCTTC. The encoded protein is CSAQEGANYGYTF. V gene TRBV20-1 combines with J gene TRBJ1-2; D gene unclear. Germline loops: CDR1 DFQATT, CDR2 SNEGSKA (reference sequence). Trimming removed 6 bases from V and 0 bases from J, with 11 bases in between. The CDR3 length is 13 residues.

This clonotype was observed a handful of times. The rearrangement links TRBV27 to TRBJ2-2; D is uncertain. The CDR3 consists of 15 residues. CDR1 and CDR2 from the germline V gene are MNHEY and SMNVEV (reference sequence). Trimming removed 0 bases at V and 1 base at J, with 6 bases between. The CDR3 sequence is CASSLSWVNTGELFF. The CDR3, as DNA: TGTGCCAGCAGTTTATCGTGGGTGAACACCGGGGAGCTGTTTTTT.

The chain has TRBV19 and TRBJ2-1; tentative D call: TRBD1 (5 bases). Germline V CDR1 and CDR2: LNHDA, SQIVND (reference sequence). The germline V and J ends were trimmed by 7 bases and 2 bases, with 15 bases remaining between them. This CDR3 has 15 residues. DNA of the CDR3: TGTGCCAGTAATTTCGGCAGGGCTACCTACAATGAGCAGTTCTTC. This gives the protein CASNFGRATYNEQFF. The complete variable domain, with remaining parts taken from reference TRBV19 and TRBJ2-1, reads DGGITQSPKYLFRKEGQNVTLSCEQNLNHDAMYWYRQDPGQGLRLIYYSQIVNDFQKGDIAEGYSVSREKKESFPLTVTSAQKNPTAFYLCASNFGRATYNEQFFGPGTRLTVL.

This chain joins TRBV20-1 and TRBJ2-5; D remains unclear. The length of the CDR3 is 15 residues. The germline V and J ends were trimmed by 4 bases and 1 base, with 16 bases remaining between them. Per the germline V gene, CDR1 is DFQATT and CDR2 is SNEGSKA (reference sequence). The CDR3 region has the DNA TGCAGTGCTATTATCGCGGAACGGCCCCAAGAGACCCAGTACTTC. Amino acids: CSAIIAERPQETQYF.

This clonotype was detected only a few times. The V gene is TRBV7-2, the J gene TRBJ1-2, with TRBD1 identical over 8 bases. Germline CDR1 SGHTA, CDR2 FQGNSA. With V trimmed by 5 bases and J by 3 bases, 8 bases remained unmatched. The CDR3 extends over 15 amino acids. CDR3 in amino acids: CASSLGQGYDYGYTF. The CDR3 nucleotides are TGTGCCAGCAGCCTAGGACAGGGCTACGACTATGGCTACACCTTC.

The chain recombines TRBV24-1 with TRBJ2-3; D is ambiguous. Trimming shortened V by 0 bases and J by 0 bases, and 6 bases separated the two germline ends. CDR1 is KGHDR and CDR2 is SFDVKD in the germline V gene. The CDR3 loop spans 15 amino acids. This CDR3 is CATSDLLGSTDTQYF. CDR3 nucleotides: TGTGCCACCAGTGATTTGCTAGGGAGCACAGATACGCAGTATTTT.

The V call is TRBV20-1, the J call TRBJ1-1; no definite D call. This CDR3 is built from 13 residues. V lost 1 base to trimming and J lost 7 bases, with 13 bases between them. Looked up from germline, CDR1 is DFQATT and CDR2 is SNEGSKA (reference sequence). This CDR3 is CSARVGGRSEAFF. CDR3 nucleotides: TGCAGTGCTAGAGTTGGAGGGCGGAGTGAAGCTTTCTTT.

This clonotype has a handful of counts. The rearrangement uses TRBV4-1 and TRBJ1-6; the match to TRBD1 covers 8 bases. The CDR3 totals 17 residues. J lost 9 bases, V lost 0 bases, and 10 bases had no gene match. CDR1 and CDR2 (germline): MGHRA, YSYEKL. The CDR3 protein is CASSQEGWTGLFSPLHF. In DNA, the CDR3 is TGCGCCAGCAGCCAAGAAGGATGGACAGGGTTATTTTCACCCCTCCACTTT.

The V call is TRBV6-5, the J call TRBJ1-5, with unresolved D. V shed 4 bases and J shed 2 bases, with 9 bases lying between them. The CDR3 is 14 amino acids. Germline values: CDR1 MNHEY, CDR2 SVGAGI. This CDR3 is CASSFSVGNQPQHF. The CDR3 nucleotides are TGTGCCAGCAGTTTCTCAGTTGGCAATCAGCCCCAGCATTTT.

This clonotype was found once. The chain uses TRBV7-2 and TRBJ2-7; 7 bases are shared with TRBD2. Trimming took 1 base from V and 3 from J; bases not matched to a gene: 6. The CDR3 totals 15 residues. Germline V gives CDR1 SGHTA, CDR2 FQGNSA. The CDR3 loop reads CASSLGGGGSYEQYF. CDR3 bases: TGTGCCAGCAGCTTAGGAGGAGGCGGGAGCTACGAGCAGTACTTC.

The chain recombines TRBV12-3 or TRBV12-4 with TRBJ1-6, with 8 bases identical to TRBD1. With V trimmed by 6 bases and J by 6 bases, 10 bases remained unmatched. This CDR3 is built from 16 residues. CDR3 region: CASRRRSRGLNSPLHF. The DNA of the CDR3 is TGTGCCAGCAGACGCCGTAGCAGGGGGCTTAATTCACCCCTCCACTTT.

This clonotype is a singleton in its sample. This chain connects TRBV6-4 to TRBJ2-7, with 9 bases matching TRBD2. The CDR3 is 16 amino acids. The V gene end was trimmed by 0 bases and the J gene end by 2 bases; junction bases not matched to a gene: 5. Germline V lookup: CDR1 MRHNA, CDR2 SNTAGT. As DNA, the CDR3 is TGTGCCAGCAGTGACTCCCCGACTAGCGGCCCCTACGAGCAGTACTTC. Encoded protein: CASSDSPTSGPYEQYF.

The chain has TRBV10-3 and TRBJ2-3; 10 positions agree with TRBD2. The germline V gene has CDR1 ENHRY and CDR2 SYGVKD. V shed 4 bases, J shed 2 bases, and the junction held 12 bases outside the gene matches. The CDR3 extends over 18 amino acids. CDR3 sequence: CAISGYLAGEGYTDTQYF. As DNA, the CDR3 is TGTGCCATCAGTGGATACCTAGCGGGAGAGGGGTACACAGATACGCAGTATTTT.

The chain employs TRBV28 and TRBJ2-7, with D unresolved. Trimming removed 6 bases at V and 2 bases at J, with 26 bases between. The CDR3 is made up of 18 amino acids. CDR1 is MDHEN and CDR2 is SYDVKM in the germline V gene. The CDR3 region has the DNA TGTGCCAGCAGCTACCCCCTAAGGGTGGGCAGCTCAACCTACGAGCAGTACTTC. Translation gives CASSYPLRVGSSTYEQYF. Based on the CDR3 plus reference TRBV28 and TRBJ2-7, the full variable domain is DVKVTQSSRYLVKRTGEKVFLECVQDMDHENMFWYRQDPGLGLRLIYFSYDVKMKEKGDIPEGYSVSREKKERFSLILESASTNQTSMYLCASSYPLRVGSSTYEQYFGPGTRLTVT.

This chain joins TRBV5-4 and TRBJ2-1; D call uncertain. Per the germline V gene, CDR1 is SGHNT and CDR2 is YYREEE (reference sequence). CDR3 length equals 14 residues. Between the trimmed V and J ends, which lost 0 bases and 10 bases, there was a span of 14 bases. This chain's CDR3 is CASSLASVMVEQFF. The CDR3 bases are TGTGCCAGCAGCTTGGCTAGTGTGATGGTAGAGCAGTTCTTC.

J is TRBJ1-2 and V is TRBV6-1, with TRBD1 identical over 7 bases. The CDR3 loop spans 14 amino acids. Germline V lookup: CDR1 MNHNS, CDR2 SASEGT. V shed 2 bases, J shed 3 bases, and the junction held 3 bases outside the gene matches. The CDR3 loop is CASSEQGGDYGYTF. The CDR3 bases are TGTGCCAGCAGTGAACAGGGGGGGGACTATGGCTACACCTTC.

This chain connects TRBV27 to TRBJ2-7, with D unclear. CDR1 and CDR2 (germline): MNHEY, SMNVEV (reference sequence). The germline V and J ends were trimmed by 4 bases and 0 bases, with 4 bases remaining between them. This CDR3 contains 12 residues. CDR3 protein: CASSSSSYEQYF. The CDR3 bases are TGTGCCAGCAGTTCGAGCTCCTACGAGCAGTACTTC.

The chain carries TRBV19 and TRBJ2-5, with a tentative D call TRBD2 (5 bases). CDR3 length: 16 amino acids. Per germline, CDR1 LNHDA and CDR2 SQIVND (reference sequence). V dropped 3 bases and J dropped 3 bases, with 17 bases sitting between them. In DNA form, the CDR3 reads TGTGCCAGTAGTATTCCTTATCGGACGGGGAAAGAGACCCAGTACTTC. Translation gives CASSIPYRTGKETQYF.

The genes are TRBV6-1 and TRBJ1-5, with a tentative D call TRBD1 (6 bases). This CDR3 comprises 15 residues. Per germline, CDR1 MNHNS and CDR2 SASEGT. Trimming pared 6 bases from V and 4 bases from J, leaving 16 bases between. DNA for the CDR3: TGTGCCAGCAGAGGTAGGGGGGTTGGGAATCAGCCCCAGCATTTT. Translated: CASRGRGVGNQPQHF.

This rearrangement joins TRBV15 to TRBJ1-5; D not resolved. Deletions cut 5 bases from V and 7 bases from J, with 18 bases between. Germline V gene data show CDR1 as LNHNV and CDR2 as YYDKDF (reference sequence). This CDR3 contains 15 residues. The CDR3: CATSLDQAATQPQHF. The DNA for the CDR3 is TGTGCCACCAGCCTTGACCAGGCGGCCACCCAGCCCCAGCATTTT.

The genes are TRBV20-1 and TRBJ2-7; 16 bases map to TRBD2. V shed 4 bases and J 3 bases; nucleotides not matched to a gene: 6. This CDR3 has 16 residues. Germline V gene lookup returns CDR1 DFQATT and CDR2 SNEGSKA (reference sequence). CDR3: CSATGTSGREGYEQYF. CDR3 nucleotides: TGCAGTGCTACCGGGACTAGCGGGAGGGAGGGCTACGAGCAGTACTTC.

This clonotype was observed a handful of times. The gene calls are TRBV6-2 or TRBV6-3 and TRBJ1-5; no definite D call. Trimming shortened V by 7 bases and J by 3 bases, and 13 bases separated the two germline ends. The germline V gene has CDR1 MNHEY and CDR2 SVGEGT. The CDR3 loop spans 14 amino acids. This CDR3 reads CASIPDGSNQPQHF. The DNA of the CDR3 is TGTGCCAGCATCCCCGACGGATCCAATCAGCCCCAGCATTTT.

In its sample, this clonotype was seen once. The chain recombines TRBV28 with TRBJ1-5; D is uncertain. Germline V gives CDR1 MDHEN, CDR2 SYDVKM. V was clipped by 6 bases and J by 5 bases, with 5 bases between them. This CDR3 has 11 amino acids. The DNA of the CDR3 is TGTGCCAGCAGGGGGTATCAGCCCCAGCATTTT. Encoded protein: CASRGYQPQHF.

This rearrangement joins TRBV7-2 to TRBJ1-1, with D possibly TRBD1 on 5 matching bases. Germline-derived CDR1 and CDR2 are SGHTA and FQGNSA. V was shortened by 1 base and J by 10 bases, with 13 bases between the two germline ends. CDR3 length equals 13 residues. CDR3 in amino acids: CASSLEPLRGAFF. Here the CDR3 DNA reads TGTGCCAGCAGCTTAGAGCCCCTAAGGGGAGCTTTCTTT.

The CDR3 bases are TGTGCCAGCAGTAGTCACTATCAGGGGACTGAAGCTTTCTTT. Its translation is CASSSHYQGTEAFF. The chain employs TRBV6-1 and TRBJ1-1, with a weak D call TRBD1 (6 bases). This CDR3 has 14 residues. Trimming took off 5 bases at V and 5 bases at J, with 15 bases between the two ends. Germline V gives CDR1 MNHNS, CDR2 SASEGT.

The V and J genes are TRBV20-1 and TRBJ1-6; TRBD1 aligns across 9 bases. The CDR3 contains 15 residues. The germline gives CDR1 DFQATT, CDR2 SNEGSKA (reference sequence). CDR3 DNA sequence: TGCAGGGCAGACAGGGGGAATTCCTATAATTCACCCCTCCACTTT. It specifies CRADRGNSYNSPLHF.

This clonotype was recorded a few times. The V and J genes are TRBV6-2 or TRBV6-3 and TRBJ1-1, with D uncertain. Trimming took 2 bases from V and 1 from J, leaving 5 bases between them. The CDR3 is made up of 13 amino acids. Per germline, CDR1 MNHEY and CDR2 SVGEGT. The DNA of the CDR3 is TGTGCCAGCAGTTACACCTCGAACACTGAAGCTTTCTTT. Translation: CASSYTSNTEAFF.

This clonotype was observed a handful of times. V and J are TRBV20-1 and TRBJ2-7; D is ambiguous. Germline lookup yields CDR1 DFQATT and CDR2 SNEGSKA (reference sequence). Between the trimmed V and J ends, which lost 3 bases and 1 base, there was a span of 10 bases. This CDR3 has 13 residues. Here the CDR3 DNA reads TGCAGTGCTAGGACTCGCACATCCTACGAGCAGTACTTC. This gives the protein CSARTRTSYEQYF.